Listed below are T cell receptor beta chains from one sample, sequenced in a study of glioma-infiltrating T cells after dendritic cell vaccination. Some clones are missing from TCRdb's copy, which holds only in-frame ones; the method was immunoSEQ multiplex PCR. The sample lists fewer than 75,000 clones, 65% to 90% seen once, with 7% to 9.5% in the top ten. Sequenced material: blood, taken before dendritic cell vaccination. The receptor set was obtained from a human donor with glioblastoma. The CDR3 runs from the conserved cysteine through the conserved F or W. D genes are given only for firm matches. Rows give clone size only sometimes, using once, few, many, or a class for an expanded clone.

>TRBJ1-2|few|.|TRBV7-9
CASSLSGTPLGGYTF
TGTGCCAGCAGCTTATCCGGGACACCTCTCGGTGGCTACACCTTC
>TRBJ2-1|.|.|TRBV9
CASSATLNNEQFF
TGTGCCAGCAGCGCCACTCTAAACAATGAGCAGTTCTTC
>TRBJ1-4|.|TRBD1|TRBV27
CASSFWTGTGEKLFF
TGTGCCAGCAGTTTTTGGACAGGGACGGGTGAAAAACTGTTTTTT
>TRBJ2-5|once|TRBD1|TRBV25-1
CASSDITGVQETQYF
TGTGCCAGCAGTGATATAACAGGGGTCCAAGAGACCCAGTACTTC
>TRBJ2-5|.|TRBD2|TRBV6-5
CASSPDLGLAETQYF
TGTGCCAGCAGTCCCGACCTGGGACTAGCGGAGACCCAGTACTTC
>TRBJ2-2|.|TRBD1|TRBV7-4
CASSLGTGGRTGELFF
TGTGCCAGCAGCTTAGGGACAGGGGGACGCACCGGGGAGCTGTTTTTT
>TRBJ1-1|.|.|TRBV18
CASSPGQGNTEAFF
TGTGCCAGCTCACCCGGGCAGGGGAACACTGAAGCTTTCTTT
>TRBJ1-2|few|.|TRBV7-8
CASSLDPENYGYTF
TGTGCCAGCAGCTTAGACCCGGAGAACTATGGCTACACCTTC
>TRBJ1-2|.|.|TRBV5-4
CASSRRTDYLSNYGYTF
TGTGCCAGCAGCCGGAGGACAGACTACTTGTCTAACTATGGCTACACCTTC
>TRBJ1-1|many|.|TRBV28
CASSFGRMNTEAFF
TGTGCCAGCAGTTTCGGCAGGATGAACACTGAAGCTTTCTTT
>TRBJ1-1|once|TRBD1|TRBV14
CASSRQGVGTEAFF
TGTGCCAGCAGCCGACAGGGGGTTGGCACTGAAGCTTTCTTT
>TRBJ1-5|.|.|TRBV2
CASTSGVVDQPQHF
TGTGCCAGCACCTCAGGGGTAGTGGATCAGCCCCAGCATTTT
>TRBJ1-4|.|TRBD1|TRBV9
CASSDPNTGGNEKLFF
TGTGCCAGCAGCGACCCGAATACAGGGGGAAATGAAAAACTGTTTTTT
>TRBJ2-1|once|TRBD1|TRBV10-3
CAISPRRDRGEQFF
TGTGCCATCAGTCCGAGGCGGGACAGGGGTGAGCAGTTCTTC
>TRBJ2-5|.|.|TRBV9
CASSVEEGGRWETQYF
TGTGCCAGCAGCGTAGAGGAAGGAGGGAGGTGGGAGACCCAGTACTTC
>TRBJ1-6|.|.|TRBV5-6
CASSLVGGSYNSPLHF
TGTGCCAGCAGCTTGGTAGGGGGCTCCTATAATTCACCCCTCCACTTT
>TRBJ2-1|.|TRBD2|TRBV2
CASSPLTSGGSNEQFF
TGTGCCAGCAGTCCACTCACTAGCGGGGGTTCGAATGAGCAGTTCTTC
>TRBJ2-2|few|TRBD2|TRBV11-3
CASSLLAGGNTGELFF
TGTGCCAGCAGCTTACTAGCGGGGGGGAACACCGGGGAGCTGTTTTTT
>TRBJ2-3|.|TRBD1|TRBV7-2
CASSFRTGSTDTQYF
TGTGCCAGCAGCTTTCGGACAGGGAGCACAGATACGCAGTATTTT
>TRBJ1-1|.|TRBD1|TRBV29-1
CSAPGQGGTEAFF
TGCAGCGCACCAGGTCAGGGGGGCACTGAAGCTTTCTTT
>TRBJ1-1|.|TRBD1|TRBV30
CAWSPQGVAANTEAFF
TGTGCCTGGAGTCCTCAGGGGGTAGCAGCGAACACTGAAGCTTTCTTT
>TRBJ2-7|.|.|TRBV5-1
CASSLAGSYEQYF
TGCGCCAGCAGCTTGGCCGGGTCCTACGAGCAGTACTTC
>TRBJ1-5|once|TRBD1|TRBV7-6
CASSLEGTGGRNQPQHF
TGTGCCAGCAGCTTAGAGGGGACAGGGGGCAGGAATCAGCCCCAGCATTTT
>TRBJ2-7|.|.|TRBV4-3
CASSRGQSYEQYF
TGCGCCAGCAGCCGCGGACAGTCCTACGAGCAGTACTTC
>TRBJ2-5|.|.|TRBV14
CASSQDQLSLRRETQYF
TGTGCCAGCAGCCAAGATCAGTTGTCCCTGAGGAGAGAGACCCAGTACTTC
>TRBJ2-7|.|TRBD1|TRBV4-2
CASSQDTGGAEQYF
TGTGCCAGCAGCCAAGACACAGGGGGTGCCGAGCAGTACTTC
>TRBJ1-3|.|TRBD1|TRBV9
CASSVGTGPDGNTIYF
TGTGCCAGCAGCGTAGGGACAGGGCCGGACGGAAACACCATATATTTT
>TRBJ1-2|.|.|TRBV30
CAWRLRESYGYTF
TGTGCCTGGCGCCTCCGGGAGTCCTATGGCTACACCTTC
>TRBJ2-1|.|.|TRBV11-2
CASSFRGAGYNEQFF
TGTGCCAGCAGCTTCAGGGGGGCAGGGTACAATGAGCAGTTCTTC
>TRBJ2-5|.|.|TRBV7-2
CASSLGQVLETQYF
TGTGCCAGCAGCTTAGGGCAGGTTTTGGAGACCCAGTACTTC
>TRBJ2-1|.|.|TRBV5-1
CASSLAFDNEQFF
TGCGCCAGCAGCTTGGCCTTCGACAATGAGCAGTTCTTC
>TRBJ1-2|.|.|TRBV5-1
CASSILQGNYGYTF
TGCGCCAGCAGCATACTACAGGGTAACTATGGCTACACCTTC
>TRBJ2-3|.|.|TRBV2
CASSAGDTDTQYF
TGTGCCAGCAGTGCCGGGGATACAGATACGCAGTATTTT
>TRBJ2-7|many|TRBD1|TRBV6-1
CASSELVGTGSYEQYF
TGTGCCAGCAGTGAATTGGTAGGGACAGGGTCCTACGAGCAGTACTTC
>TRBJ1-1|.|.|TRBV19
CASTRAAGRDTEAFF
TGTGCCAGTACCAGAGCGGCAGGGAGGGACACTGAAGCTTTCTTT
>TRBJ1-1|.|TRBD1|TRBV11-2
CASSDRQGMNTEAFF
TGTGCCAGCAGCGACCGACAGGGTATGAACACTGAAGCTTTCTTT
>TRBJ1-5|few|TRBD1|TRBV5-5
CASSLGQEYQPQHF
TGTGCCAGCAGCCTAGGACAGGAATATCAGCCCCAGCATTTT
>TRBJ1-5|few|.|TRBV7-2
CASSLAGRDNQPQHF
TGTGCCAGCAGCTTAGCTGGCAGGGACAATCAGCCCCAGCATTTT
>TRBJ1-1|.|.|TRBV29-1
CSVGFWGGTDTEAFF
TGCAGCGTTGGGTTTTGGGGGGGAACGGACACTGAAGCTTTCTTT
>TRBJ1-1|.|TRBD1|TRBV5-1
CASSEGQENTEAFF
TGCGCCAGCAGCGAGGGACAGGAGAACACTGAAGCTTTCTTT
>TRBJ1-2|.|TRBD1|TRBV18
CASSPTGTGDGYTF
TGTGCCAGCTCCCCAACCGGGACAGGGGATGGCTACACCTTC
>TRBJ2-1|.|.|TRBV7-3
CASSYDSSYNEQFF
TGTGCCAGCAGCTACGACAGCTCCTACAATGAGCAGTTCTTC
>TRBJ1-3|.|.|TRBV27
CASAPVLNGNTIYF
TGTGCCAGCGCCCCGGTATTAAATGGAAACACCATATATTTT
>TRBJ2-7|.|.|TRBV6-1
CASSVLGSEPYEQYF
TGTGCCAGCAGTGTTCTCGGTTCCGAACCCTACGAGCAGTACTTC
>TRBJ1-1|.|TRBD1|TRBV18
CASSQGTGMNTEAFF
TGTGCCAGCTCACAAGGGACAGGGATGAACACTGAAGCTTTCTTT
>TRBJ2-7|.|TRBD1|TRBV4-3
CASSQRPGQGYEQYF
TGCGCCAGCAGCCAAAGACCGGGACAGGGATACGAGCAGTACTTC
>TRBJ2-2|.|.|TRBV5-1
CASSQTASNTGELFF
TGCGCCAGCAGCCAGACTGCCTCGAACACCGGGGAGCTGTTTTTT
>TRBJ2-5|.|.|TRBV4-2
CASSQDGVSAETQYF
TGTGCCAGCAGCCAAGATGGAGTTAGCGCGGAGACCCAGTACTTC
>TRBJ2-5|once|.|TRBV5-5
CASSLGVAQETQYF
TGTGCCAGCAGCTTGGGGGTAGCTCAAGAGACCCAGTACTTC
>TRBJ2-7|.|TRBD1|TRBV11-3
CASSHVTGGQTSYEQYF
TGTGCCAGCAGCCACGTAACAGGGGGACAGACTTCCTACGAGCAGTACTTC
>TRBJ1-2|.|TRBD1|TRBV19
CASSTGQGNRYGYTF
TGTGCCAGTAGTACGGGACAGGGGAACCGGTATGGCTACACCTTC
>TRBJ2-5|.|.|TRBV11-2
CASSLRGKEGETQYF
TGTGCCAGCAGCTTACGCGGGAAGGAAGGAGAGACCCAGTACTTC
>TRBJ1-1|.|.|TRBV2
CASSDASAENTEAFF
TGTGCCAGCAGTGATGCATCGGCGGAGAACACTGAAGCTTTCTTT
>TRBJ1-1|.|.|TRBV19
CASSSDSLNTEAFF
TGTGCCAGTAGTTCCGACAGTTTGAACACTGAAGCTTTCTTT
>TRBJ2-1|.|TRBD2|TRBV7-9
CASSLDRGRRGTPTNEQFF
TGTGCCAGCAGCTTAGATCGAGGTCGGCGGGGGACGCCTACAAATGAGCAGTTCTTC
>TRBJ1-2|many|TRBD1|TRBV5-1
CASGKTGDDYGYTF
TGCGCCAGCGGGAAGACAGGGGACGACTATGGCTACACCTTC
>TRBJ1-2|once|.|TRBV30
CAWTGTYGYTF
TGTGCCTGGACAGGGACTTATGGCTACACCTTC
>TRBJ1-6|medium-sized|.|TRBV10-3
CAISERAAGDSPLHF
TGTGCCATCAGTGAGAGGGCAGCGGGGGATTCACCCCTCCACTTT
>TRBJ2-2|.|.|TRBV5-1
CASSFGQPPVGELFF
TGCGCCAGCAGCTTCGGACAGCCTCCGGTCGGGGAGCTGTTTTTT
>TRBJ2-2|.|TRBD1|TRBV2
CASSPSSGTGYTGELFF
TGTGCCAGCAGTCCATCCTCCGGGACAGGGTATACCGGGGAGCTGTTTTTT